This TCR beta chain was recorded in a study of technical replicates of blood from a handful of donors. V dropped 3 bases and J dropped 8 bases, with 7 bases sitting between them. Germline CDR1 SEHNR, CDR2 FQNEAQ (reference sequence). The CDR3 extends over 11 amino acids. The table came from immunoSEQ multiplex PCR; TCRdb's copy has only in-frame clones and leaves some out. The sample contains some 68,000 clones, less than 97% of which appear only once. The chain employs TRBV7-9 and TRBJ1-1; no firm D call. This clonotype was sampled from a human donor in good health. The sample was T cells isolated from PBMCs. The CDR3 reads CASSFGREAFF. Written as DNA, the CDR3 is TGTGCCAGCAGCTTTGGCAGGGAAGCTTTCTTT. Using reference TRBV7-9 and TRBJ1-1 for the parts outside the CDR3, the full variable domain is DTGVSQNPRHKITKRGQNVTFRCDPISEHNRLYWYRQTLGQGPEFLTYFQNEAQLEKSRLLSDRFSAERPKGSFSTLEIQRTEQGDSAMYLCASSFGREAFFGQGTRLTVV.